Below are 30 T cell receptor beta chains sequenced from a single sample in a study of vaccination and CD4 T cells after COVID-19. The study sequenced cultured CD4+ T cell DNA using the Oncomine TCR Beta short-read assay. One entry per CDR3 protein results from TCRdb running MiXCR on the PCR reads. This sample has about 18,000 distinct CDR3 sequences; 35% to 50% occur once, and the top ten carry 7.2%. No cognate antigen is known for these TCRs. The treatment: roughly 10-day PBMC culture with coronavirus spike peptide pools or control peptides (ViraFEST assay). Sequencing was performed on CD4+ T cells from blood, cultured in vitro, taken after SARS-CoV-2 vaccination. The origin of the receptors is a human donor who had recovered from COVID-19.

The chain couples TRBV7-9 to TRBJ1-1; D unclear. This CDR3 comprises 14 residues. CDR1 is SEHNR, CDR2 FQNEAQ, per germline (reference sequence). The V and J ends lost 0 bases and 0 bases respectively, with 5 bases between them. Written as DNA, the CDR3 is TGTGCCAGCAGCTTAGCTGGGGTGAACACTGAAGCTTTCTTT. Translation: CASSLAGVNTEAFF. Full variable domain (rest looked up from reference TRBV7-9 and TRBJ1-1): DTGVSQNPRHKITKRGQNVTFRCDPISEHNRLYWYRQTLGQGPEFLTYFQNEAQLEKSRLLSDRFSAERPKGSFSTLEIQRTEQGDSAMYLCASSLAGVNTEAFFGQGTRLTVV.

This clonotype has more than one count but fewer than ten. The V gene is TRBV20-1, the J gene TRBJ2-7; D unresolved. The CDR3 runs to 13 residues. Trimming removed 2 bases at V and 0 bases at J, with 8 bases between. Germline V lookup: CDR1 DFQATT, CDR2 SNEGSKA (reference sequence). The CDR3 loop is CSARRSSSYEQYF. Here the CDR3 DNA reads TGCAGTGCTAGACGGTCCAGCTCCTACGAGCAGTACTTC.

The CDR3 sequence: CASSPGANYGYTF. The CDR3 DNA sequence: TGTGCCAGCAGCCCCGGAGCTAACTATGGCTACACCTTC. J is TRBJ1-2 and V is TRBV6-1, with unresolved D. The V end lost 6 bases, the J end lost 0 bases, and 8 bases lay between the germline ends. The germline gives CDR1 MNHNS, CDR2 SASEGT. The CDR3 loop spans 13 amino acids.

Points on this clonotype: At one of its ends the junction is not consistent with the germline gene, which may arise from a read error. The chain combines TRBV7-8 with TRBJ2-5; D gene uncertain. Germline V CDR1 and CDR2: SGHVS, FQNEAQ. CDR3 length equals 13 residues. The DNA for the CDR3 is TGTGCCAGCAGCTTAGTCGTGGCGGAGACCCAGCACTTC. Protein product: CASSLVVAETQHF.

The count of this clonotype is one. The chain joins TRBV29-1 to TRBJ1-2; D may be TRBD1 (5 bases). Looked up from germline, CDR1 is SQVTM and CDR2 is ANQGSEA. The CDR3 consists of 14 residues. V lost 7 bases to trimming and J lost 8 bases, with 23 bases between them. CDR3 sequence (DNA): TGCAGCGCCGCCGGGGCCAGCGGCTTTGGGGGCTACACCTTC. Its translation: CSAAGASGFGGYTF.

This clonotype was counted a single time. This chain's CDR3 is CASSGQGAGETQYF. CDR3 sequence (DNA): TGCGCCAGCAGCGGACAGGGGGCGGGGGAGACCCAGTACTTC. The J gene is TRBJ2-5, the V gene TRBV5-1; 11 bases line up with TRBD1. Trimming removed 4 bases from V and 5 bases from J; junction bases left unmatched: 4. CDR3 size: 14 residues. Germline V CDR1 and CDR2: SGHRS, YFSETQ.

This CDR3 reads CASRTKDEQFF. The CDR3 DNA reads TGTGCCAGCAGGACTAAGGATGAGCAGTTCTTC. The rearrangement uses TRBV11-3 and TRBJ2-1; possibly TRBD2 for D (5 bases). Trimming left V 6 bases short and J 8 bases short, with 8 bases between. The CDR3 runs 11 residues. The germline CDR1 and CDR2 sequences are SGHNT and YENEEA.

The chain joins TRBV20-1 to TRBJ1-6, with 9 bases identical to TRBD1. The CDR3 has 15 residues. Germline CDR1 and CDR2: DFQATT and SNEGSKA (reference sequence). V gave up 3 bases and J gave up 7 bases; unmatched junction bases: 7. The CDR3 DNA is TGCAGTGCTAGCGCCGGGACAGGGAGAAATTCACCCCTCCACTTT. It specifies CSASAGTGRNSPLHF.

This clonotype was seen a few times. The chain carries TRBV20-1 and TRBJ2-7; D not resolved. The CDR3 has 11 amino acids. V gave up 6 bases and J gave up 4 bases, with 10 bases separating them. Looked up from germline, CDR1 is DFQATT and CDR2 is SNEGSKA (reference sequence). The CDR3 loop reads CSARRVYEQYF. DNA of the CDR3: TGCAGTGCAAGGAGAGTTTACGAGCAGTACTTC.

The chain has TRBV6-1 and TRBJ1-5, with D possibly TRBD1 on 6 matching bases. Germline loops: CDR1 MNHNS, CDR2 SASEGT. Trimming removed 5 bases from V and 1 base from J, with 18 bases in between. The length of the CDR3 is 17 residues. CDR3 sequence: CASSPLTGDLSNQPQHF. The CDR3, as DNA: TGTGCCAGCAGTCCGCTGACAGGTGATTTAAGCAATCAGCCCCAGCATTTT.

V usage is TRBV25-1 and J usage is TRBJ1-1; TRBD1 agrees at 7 bases. From germline, CDR1 is MGHDK and CDR2 SYGVNS. The CDR3 is made up of 18 amino acids. J lost 4 bases, V lost 7 bases, and 21 bases had no gene match. The CDR3 spells CASNGRWDRQGKITEAFF. The CDR3, as DNA: TGTGCCAGCAATGGTCGATGGGACCGACAGGGAAAGATCACTGAAGCTTTCTTT.

The V gene is TRBV19, the J gene TRBJ1-5, with D possibly matching TRBD1 (5 bases). The V gene's germline CDR1 is LNHDA and CDR2 SQIVND (reference sequence). CDR3 length: 14 residues. Trimming removed 2 bases at V and 7 bases at J, with 12 bases between. The DNA for the CDR3 is TGTGCCAGTAGTATAAGGGGTTTGGGACAGCCCCAGCATTTT. As protein: CASSIRGLGQPQHF.

The chain links TRBV20-1 to TRBJ2-1; 13 bases align to TRBD2. The CDR3 consists of 16 residues. CDR1 and CDR2 (germline): DFQATT, SNEGSKA (reference sequence). The V gene end was trimmed by 6 bases and the J gene end by 8 bases; junction bases not matched to a gene: 13. The CDR3: CSAELAGGPTGHEQFF. In DNA form, the CDR3 reads TGCAGTGCGGAACTAGCGGGAGGGCCAACCGGCCATGAGCAGTTCTTC.

There are a few counts of this clonotype. This chain connects TRBV20-1 to TRBJ1-5; no definite D call. CDR3 length equals 15 residues. Trimming stripped 1 base from V and 3 bases from J, with 13 bases between. Germline values: CDR1 DFQATT, CDR2 SNEGSKA (reference sequence). CDR3 nucleotides: TGCAGTGCTAGAGTTCTATCTCTTTCCAATCAGCCCCAGCATTTT. Protein product: CSARVLSLSNQPQHF.

This clonotype turned up a few times. The rearrangement links TRBV20-1 to TRBJ2-5; possibly TRBD1 for D (6 bases). The V gene lost 6 bases and the J gene lost 2 bases, with 19 bases spanning the gap. Germline CDR1 reads DFQATT; CDR2 reads SNEGSKA (reference sequence). The CDR3 loop spans 15 amino acids. CDR3 nucleotide sequence: TGCAGTGCCACCGCGGGCCGACAGGTTCAAGAGACCCAGTACTTC. Translated: CSATAGRQVQETQYF.

In this sample, this clonotype turned up a few times. The rearrangement joins TRBV20-1 to TRBJ1-1, with 9 bases identical to TRBD1. CDR1 and CDR2 (germline): DFQATT, SNEGSKA (reference sequence). The CDR3 spans 14 residues. The DNA for the CDR3 is TGCAGAGCCTACCCGGGACAGGGAACAACTGAAGCTTTCTTT. It specifies CRAYPGQGTTEAFF.

V and J are TRBV7-9 and TRBJ1-2, with 8 bases aligning to TRBD1. The V gene end was trimmed by 0 bases and the J gene end by 4 bases; junction bases not matched to a gene: 10. This CDR3 has 17 residues. Germline V CDR1 and CDR2: SEHNR, FQNEAQ (reference sequence). The CDR3 is CASSLAGTGPTGYGYTF. DNA of the CDR3: TGTGCCAGCAGCTTAGCGGGGACAGGCCCCACTGGCTATGGCTACACCTTC.

This clonotype has only one observation. J is TRBJ2-1 and V is TRBV20-1; TRBD2 aligns across 11 bases. J gave up 6 bases and V 5 bases, and 9 bases lay outside the gene matches. There are 15 residues in the CDR3. Per the germline V gene, CDR1 is DFQATT and CDR2 is SNEGSKA (reference sequence). CDR3 DNA: TGCAGTGCTGGAATAGCGGGGGGGCCCAGCAATGAGCAGTTCTTC. The encoded protein is CSAGIAGGPSNEQFF.

V gene TRBV20-1 combines with J gene TRBJ2-1; D tentatively fits TRBD1 or TRBD2 (6 bases each). The ends were cut back, 6 bases at V and 9 bases at J, with 18 bases in the middle. CDR3 size: 13 residues. In germline, CDR1 is DFQATT, CDR2 SNEGSKA (reference sequence). The CDR3 sequence: CSAPPPGAGEQFF. The CDR3 coding sequence is TGCAGTGCCCCCCCCCCGGGGGCGGGTGAGCAGTTCTTC.

This clonotype was counted between two and nine times. This rearrangement joins TRBV6-1 to TRBJ1-1; D unresolved. Trimming stripped 6 bases from V and 11 bases from J, with 10 bases between. CDR3 length: 10 residues. Germline V gene lookup returns CDR1 MNHNS and CDR2 SASEGT. The CDR3 protein is CASRNLDAFF. The CDR3 bases are TGTGCCAGCAGGAACCTGGATGCTTTCTTT.

The chain uses TRBV20-1 and TRBJ2-7; 11 bases fit TRBD2. Germline V gene sequence: CDR1 DFQATT, CDR2 SNEGSKA (reference sequence). V lost 4 bases, J lost 5 bases, and 7 bases stayed unmatched. This CDR3 region has 14 residues. CDR3 amino acids: CSAKLAGVRHEQYF. CDR3 nucleotide sequence: TGCAGTGCTAAACTAGCGGGGGTGAGGCACGAGCAGTACTTC.

This clonotype has only a few counts. The chain combines TRBV7-3 with TRBJ1-1; 7 nucleotides match TRBD1. Trimming at V came to 5 bases and at J to 11 bases, leaving 8 bases not matched to a gene. Germline assignment: CDR1 SGHTA and CDR2 FQGTGA. The CDR3 spans 12 residues. The CDR3 reads CASSPKGQSAFF. The CDR3, as DNA: TGTGCCAGCAGCCCTAAGGGACAGAGCGCTTTCTTT.

The chain uses TRBV20-1 and TRBJ2-5; TRBD2 agrees at 10 bases. This CDR3 region has 13 residues. V lost 5 bases, J lost 1 base, and 1 base stayed unmatched. Germline V lookup: CDR1 DFQATT, CDR2 SNEGSKA (reference sequence). The CDR3 sequence: CSAASGGQETQYF. CDR3 DNA sequence: TGCAGTGCTGCTAGCGGGGGCCAAGAGACCCAGTACTTC.

The chain is built from TRBV7-8 and TRBJ1-1, with TRBD1 as a possible D gene (6 bases). Germline V lookup: CDR1 SGHVS, CDR2 FQNEAQ. V lost 7 bases to trimming and J lost 2 bases, with 14 bases between them. The CDR3 spans 14 residues. Here the CDR3 reads CASKKGEKNTEAFF. The CDR3 bases are TGTGCCAGCAAGAAGGGGGAGAAAAACACTGAAGCTTTCTTT.

The chain is built from TRBV19 and TRBJ1-2; tentative D call: TRBD1 (5 bases). Germline assignment: CDR1 LNHDA and CDR2 SQIVND (reference sequence). The CDR3 is made up of 11 amino acids. The germline V and J ends were trimmed by 5 bases and 13 bases, with 14 bases remaining between them. Written as DNA, the CDR3 is TGTGCCAGTAGTCGCGGGGGATTTCGCACCTTC. It is translated as CASSRGGFRTF.

This clonotype was counted a few times. J is TRBJ2-1 and V is TRBV19; 7 bases map to TRBD1. Germline CDR1 is LNHDA and CDR2 is SQIVND (reference sequence). V dropped 6 bases and J dropped 2; count of bases not matched to a gene: 7. CDR3 length: 15 amino acids. CDR3 DNA: TGTGCCAGTAGAGAGGACAGGTCCCCCTACAATGAGCAGTTCTTC. Translation gives CASREDRSPYNEQFF.

The DNA for the CDR3 is TGCAGTGCGCCAGCCGGGACTAGGAGCTCCTACGAGCAGTACTTC. It yields the protein CSAPAGTRSSYEQYF. This rearrangement joins TRBV20-1 to TRBJ2-7; 8 bases are shared with TRBD2. Per germline, CDR1 DFQATT and CDR2 SNEGSKA (reference sequence). V was clipped by 6 bases and J by 0 bases; unmatched bases: 10. The CDR3 totals 15 residues.

The rearrangement joins TRBV6-1 to TRBJ2-7; 14 bases fit TRBD2. This CDR3 has 14 amino acids. Germline V lookup: CDR1 MNHNS, CDR2 SASEGT. The V and J ends lost 7 bases and 6 bases, in that order; junction bases with no gene match: 5. CDR3 sequence reads: CASTSGLAGVEQYF. DNA of the CDR3: TGTGCCAGCACCTCGGGACTAGCGGGAGTCGAGCAGTACTTC.

The CDR3 coding sequence is TGCGCCAGCAGCTTACAGGGTTTCACCGGGGAGCTGTTTTTT. Translated, it gives CASSLQGFTGELFF. The chain combines TRBV5-1 with TRBJ2-2; D might be TRBD1 (6 bases). The germline V and J ends were trimmed by 2 bases and 4 bases, with 9 bases remaining between them. Germline V CDR1 and CDR2: SGHRS, YFSETQ. The CDR3 is 14 amino acids.

The V and J genes are TRBV7-2 and TRBJ1-1; no clear D. The germline gives CDR1 SGHTA, CDR2 FQGNSA. V was clipped by 6 bases and J by 4 bases, with 9 bases between them. The CDR3 has 12 amino acids. The CDR3 DNA follows: TGTGCCAGCAGGGGAGACGGCACTGAAGCTTTCTTT. It encodes CASRGDGTEAFF.